These 23 T cell receptor beta chains were sequenced from one sample in a study of blood T cell repertoires in COVID-19. The data were produced by immunoSEQ multiplex PCR, yet TCRdb's version contains in-frame clones alone and is incomplete. In the table there are 50,000 to 65,000 clones, roughly 90% of which are singletons. What was sequenced was peripheral blood. Receptor source: a man between 65 and 85 years old with acute or convalescent COVID-19.

This clone was recorded only once. This rearrangement joins TRBV14 to TRBJ1-2; TRBD1 might be the D (6 bases). Trimming shortened V by 1 base and J by 6 bases, and 15 bases separated the two germline ends. CDR3 length equals 15 residues. CDR1 and CDR2 from the germline V gene are SGHDN and FVKESK. The CDR3 region is CASSQVFTGWDGYTF. The CDR3 nucleotides read TGTGCCAGCAGCCAAGTCTTTACAGGGTGGGATGGCTACACCTTC.

The chain recombines TRBV7-2 with TRBJ2-2; maybe TRBD1 (5 bases). There are 19 residues in the CDR3. Germline V gene lookup returns CDR1 SGHTA and CDR2 FQGNSA. The V end was cut by 5 bases, the J end by 4 bases, with 26 bases between. Here the CDR3 reads CASSQGARSAVSGTGELFF. CDR3 DNA: TGTGCCAGCAGCCAAGGGGCGAGGTCGGCGGTATCGGGCACCGGGGAGCTGTTTTTT.

The chain links TRBV6-2 or TRBV6-3 to TRBJ1-2; 9 bases are a match to TRBD1. The V gene end was trimmed by 4 bases and the J gene end by 5 bases; junction bases not matched to a gene: 8. CDR3 length: 15 residues. Germline V gene sequence: CDR1 MNHEY, CDR2 SVGEGT. The CDR3 reads CASSSIWTGEYGYTF. The CDR3 DNA is TGTGCCAGCAGTTCCATCTGGACAGGGGAATATGGCTACACCTTC.

The chain combines TRBV6-5 with TRBJ1-6; 8 nucleotides align to TRBD1. J was trimmed by 8 bases and V by 2 bases; bases with no gene match: 5. This CDR3 is 15 amino acids long. The V gene's germline CDR1 is MNHEY and CDR2 SVGAGI. The CDR3 is CASSYDDRGDSPLHF. CDR3 DNA: TGTGCCAGCAGTTACGATGACAGGGGTGATTCACCCCTCCACTTT.

The chain links TRBV24-1 to TRBJ2-5; 11 bases line up with TRBD2. Germline V gene lookup returns CDR1 KGHDR and CDR2 SFDVKD. V was pared by 5 bases and J by 5 bases, with 6 bases of the junction left unmatched. This CDR3 has 15 residues. The CDR3 region is CATSGSSGGTETQYF. CDR3 DNA sequence: TGTGCCACCAGTGGATCTAGCGGGGGGACTGAGACCCAGTACTTC.

V usage is TRBV16 and J usage is TRBJ1-2, with a possible D match to TRBD1 (6 bases). This CDR3 has 13 amino acids. Trimming removed 1 base at V and 3 bases at J, with 6 bases between. The V gene's germline CDR1 is KGHSY and CDR2 FQNENV. The CDR3 loop reads CASSQYRDYGYTF. The CDR3 DNA sequence: TGTGCCAGCAGCCAATACAGGGACTATGGCTACACCTTC.

This clone was recorded once. CDR3 sequence: CASSTRRQETGELFF. CDR3 nucleotides: TGTGCCAGCAGTACCCGGAGACAGGAGACCGGGGAGCTGTTTTTT. This sequence joins TRBV6-2 or TRBV6-3 and TRBJ2-2; possible D gene TRBD1, 6 bases. The V end was cut by 5 bases, the J end by 5 bases, with 15 bases between. This CDR3 is built from 15 residues. The germline V gene encodes CDR1 MNHEY and CDR2 SVGEGT.

The rearrangement uses TRBV5-6 and TRBJ2-3; the match to TRBD1 covers 7 bases. V shed 2 bases and J 9 bases; nucleotides not matched to a gene: 9. The CDR3 contains 14 residues. The germline CDR1 and CDR2 sequences are SGHDT and YYEEEE. The CDR3 DNA is TGTGCCAGCAGCTTTGAATTGACAGGGAAGACGCAGTATTTT. Protein product: CASSFELTGKTQYF.

The chain links TRBV18 to TRBJ1-2, with TRBD1 identical over 11 bases. With 1 base clipped from V and 5 bases from J, the junction kept 3 bases outside the gene matches. Germline V CDR1 and CDR2: KGHSH, LQKENI. The CDR3 contains 15 residues. For the CDR3, the DNA is TGTGCCAGCTCACCACAGGACAGGGGGCCGTATGGCTACACCTTC. Protein: CASSPQDRGPYGYTF.

The chain links TRBV24-1 to TRBJ2-5; 10 bases line up with TRBD1. This CDR3 spans 16 amino acids. CDR1 and CDR2 (germline): KGHDR, SFDVKD. The V gene end was trimmed by 3 bases and the J gene end by 5 bases; junction bases not matched to a gene: 8. CDR3 nucleotide sequence: TGTGCCACCAGTGATGGGAGACAGGGGGCCTGGGAGACCCAGTACTTC. It specifies CATSDGRQGAWETQYF.

V and J are TRBV15 and TRBJ2-7; D remains ambiguous. V was trimmed by 5 bases and J by 3 bases, leaving 14 bases between them. CDR1 and CDR2 from the germline V gene are LNHNV and YYDKDF (reference sequence). There are 14 residues in the CDR3. CDR3 loop: CATSPLVTGYEQYF. The CDR3 DNA reads as TGTGCCACCAGCCCCCTAGTTACGGGCTACGAGCAGTACTTC.

The chain recombines TRBV2 with TRBJ2-7; 8 bases line up with TRBD2. Germline V gene data show CDR1 as SNHLY and CDR2 as FYNNEI. Germline trimming cut 6 bases from V and 4 bases from J; bases unmatched to any gene: 2. This CDR3 has 12 residues. The CDR3 is CASRGGGYEQYF. In nucleotides, the CDR3 is TGTGCCAGCAGGGGCGGGGGGTACGAGCAGTACTTC.

In its sample, this clone was seen once. This rearrangement joins TRBV5-1 to TRBJ2-3; TRBD2 might be the D (6 bases). The CDR3 is 15 residues long. V gave up 2 bases and J gave up 0 bases, with 10 bases separating them. Germline-derived CDR1 and CDR2 are SGHRS and YFSETQ. The CDR3 loop is CASSFGGSSTDTQYF. The CDR3 coding sequence is TGCGCCAGCAGCTTCGGGGGATCTAGCACAGATACGCAGTATTTT.

This chain links TRBV4-1 with TRBJ2-1; D gene unclear. The CDR3 sequence is 15 residues long. Trimming pared 2 bases from V and 0 bases from J, leaving 8 bases between. The germline CDR1 and CDR2 sequences are MGHRA and YSYEKL. The CDR3 nucleotides read TGCGCCAGCAGCCAAAGCCCGAGCTCCTACAATGAGCAGTTCTTC. Its translation is CASSQSPSSYNEQFF.

This clone appeared once. This chain uses TRBV5-4 with TRBJ2-5, with D possibly being TRBD1 (5 bases). The CDR3 runs to 14 residues. Germline V lookup: CDR1 SGHNT, CDR2 YYREEE (reference sequence). V lost 4 bases, J lost 5 bases, and 15 bases lay in between. The CDR3 loop reads CASSPGGARETQYF. The CDR3 nucleotides read TGTGCCAGCAGCCCCGGTGGGGCCCGGGAGACCCAGTACTTC.

The chain has TRBV30 and TRBJ2-7, with D maybe TRBD1 (5 bases). The CDR3 has 16 residues. Germline V CDR1 and CDR2: GTSNPN, SVGIG (reference sequence). Trimming cost V 2 bases and J 1 base, with 18 bases left between them. This CDR3 reads CAWSHPQGAPSYEQYF. In nucleotides, the CDR3 is TGTGCCTGGAGTCACCCTCAAGGGGCCCCATCCTACGAGCAGTACTTC.

The table lists this clone with a count of one. The sample contains more than one DNA sequence encoding this CDR3. The chain carries TRBV12-3 or TRBV12-4 and TRBJ2-7, with 7 bases fitting TRBD2. The CDR3 has 12 amino acids. Unmatched junction bases numbered 4, after V lost 8 bases and J lost 3 bases. The CDR3 DNA follows: TGTGCCAGCTCCCCGGGAGGCTACGAGCAGTACTTC. Residues: CASSPGGYEQYF.

The V and J genes are TRBV27 and TRBJ2-1, with D possibly being TRBD1 (6 bases). Germline CDR1 MNHEY, CDR2 SMNVEV (reference sequence). Trimming pared 5 bases from V and 6 bases from J, leaving 11 bases between. This CDR3 contains 13 residues. The CDR3 loop is CASSPQGSNEQFF. The CDR3 region has the DNA TGTGCCAGCAGTCCACAGGGTAGCAATGAGCAGTTCTTC.

A single count supports this clone. The chain joins TRBV15 to TRBJ2-3; 14 bases align to TRBD2. V lost 1 base and J lost 1; bases outside the gene matches: 16. CDR1 is LNHNV, CDR2 YYDKDF, per germline (reference sequence). The CDR3 runs 22 residues. The CDR3 loop is CATSRGPPGLAGETARTDTQYF. DNA for the CDR3: TGTGCCACCAGCAGAGGACCCCCGGGACTAGCGGGGGAGACTGCACGCACAGATACGCAGTATTTT.

This chain connects TRBV6-6 to TRBJ1-6; 8 nucleotides match TRBD1. This CDR3 is 16 amino acids long. Trimming took 8 bases from V and 8 from J; bases not matched to a gene: 14. The germline V gene encodes CDR1 MNHNY and CDR2 SVGAGI (reference sequence). For the CDR3, the DNA is TGTGCCAGCCAATGGGGGGGACAGGCTAGTCATTCACCCCTCCACTTT. Protein sequence: CASQWGGQASHSPLHF.

This clone was seen a single time. The CDR3: CASGRGTNTDTQYF. The CDR3 nucleotides read TGTGCTAGTGGCCGCGGGACTAACACAGATACGCAGTATTTT. The V call is TRBV12-5, the J call TRBJ2-3; 7 nucleotides align to TRBD2. The CDR3 consists of 14 residues. The V gene's germline CDR1 is LGHNT and CDR2 FRNRAP. V lost 6 bases to trimming and J lost 2 bases; unmatched junction nucleotides: 5.

This chain connects TRBV3-1 (or the pseudogene TRBV3-2) to TRBJ1-6, with TRBD1 matching 7 bases. The CDR3 consists of 15 residues. Germline assignment: CDR1 LGHDT and CDR2 YNNKEL (reference sequence). The V segment lost 4 bases and the J segment 7 bases; nucleotides outside the gene matches: 7. CDR3 residues: CASSPFGTVNSPLHF. Written as DNA, the CDR3 is TGTGCCAGCAGCCCCTTCGGGACAGTGAATTCACCCCTCCACTTT.

This chain links TRBV12-3 or TRBV12-4 with TRBJ2-7; weak D call: TRBD1 (5 bases). The CDR3 runs to 13 residues. Trimming stripped 5 bases from V and 3 bases from J, with 11 bases between. CDR3 coding DNA: TGTGCCAGCAGTCTAGGCAGGGACTACGAGCAGTACTTC. Encoded protein: CASSLGRDYEQYF.